This T cell receptor (beta chain) was recovered during a study of blood T cell repertoires in COVID-19. Study background: Samples taken during acute and convalescent COVID-19 were collected in the United States, Italy and Spain.

The CDR3 has 17 residues. The germline CDR1 and CDR2 sequences are SGHTA and FQGTGA. The ends lost 5 bases at V and 0 bases at J; junction bases unmatched: 7. Repertoires were generated with immunoSEQ multiplex PCR, while TCRdb's copy carries only in-frame clones and drops some. The sample contains 35,000 to 40,000 clones, 88% of which appear only once. Specimen: peripheral blood. This TCR came from a man between 65 and 85 years old with acute or convalescent COVID-19. The chain uses TRBV7-3 and TRBJ2-3, with 11 bases that match TRBD2. CDR3 sequence reads: CASSQNGLAGSTDTQYF. The CDR3 DNA follows: TGTGCCAGCAGCCAAAACGGACTAGCGGGTAGCACAGATACGCAGTATTTT. Full variable domain (outside the CDR3, taken from reference TRBV7-3 and TRBJ2-3): GAGVSQTPSNKVTEKGKYVELRCDPISGHTALYWYRQSLGQGPEFLIYFQGTGAADDSGLPNDRFFAVRPEGSVSTLKIQRTERGDSAVYLCASSQNGLAGSTDTQYFGPGTRLTVL.